This T cell receptor beta chain was found in a study of blood T cell repertoires in COVID-19. As for the study in general: The origin of the acute and convalescent COVID-19 samples was the United States, Italy and Spain. Sources were T cells, B-cell-depleted T cells, or PBMCs; the material itself was cDNA or gDNA.

The V gene lost 3 bases and the J gene lost 1 base, with 13 bases spanning the gap. Germline lookup yields CDR1 MGHDK and CDR2 SYGVNS. The CDR3 contains 16 residues. The assay was immunoSEQ multiplex PCR, and TCRdb's table has in-frame clones only and misses some. The sample carries 250,000 to 300,000 clones, roughly 85% recorded once. This TCR was sampled from a woman in her fifties or sixties who had recovered from COVID-19. The specimen was PBMCs or T cells enriched from blood (not recorded which). The chain employs TRBV25-1 and TRBJ1-5; D perhaps matches TRBD1 (5 bases). The CDR3 is CASSDTRGASNQPQHF. CDR3 DNA: TGTGCCAGCAGTGACACAAGGGGCGCCAGCAATCAGCCCCAGCATTTT.